A selection of T cell receptor beta chains follows, all from one sample in a study of T cell responses to AZD1222 COVID-19 vaccine. The method was immunoSEQ multiplex PCR; TCRdb's version includes in-frame clones alone and lacks a portion of them. The sample includes more than 100,000 clones, 80% to 90% seen only once; the top ten take about 1.2%. This specimen consisted of peripheral blood, obtained on day 0 of AZD1222 vaccination. These receptors were obtained from an adult in good health. Both conserved end residues are part of each CDR3. A D gene is named only where the DNA matches it firmly. Size is omitted from some rows. Given values are once, few, many or a class for expanded clones.

TRBJ2-3,-,TRBD2,18,TRBV10-3,TGTGCCATCAGTGAGTTTAGCGGGGGCTCCTCTAGCACAGATACGCAGTATTTT,CAISEFSGGSSSTDTQYF
TRBJ2-5,-,-,15,TRBV12-2,TGTGCAAGTCGTTTTCCCCCCTGTACAGTGGAGACCCAGTACTTC,CASRFPPCTVETQYF
TRBJ2-2,-,TRBD1,13,TRBV5-6,TGTGCCAGCAGCCCCGACAGGGTTGAAGAGCTGTTTTTT,CASSPDRVEELFF
TRBJ2-2,-,-,13,TRBV12-3/TRBV12-4,TGTGCCAGCAGTTTAGAGGGCAGAGGGGAGCTGTTTTTT,CASSLEGRGELFF
TRBJ1-2,-,-,15,TRBV7-2,TGTGCCAGCAGCTTAGGAAGAGGACTAGGCTATGGCTACACCTTC,CASSLGRGLGYGYTF
TRBJ1-5,-,TRBD1,15,TRBV10-3,TGTGCCATCAGTGAGACAGGGGGAAGCAATCAGCCCCAGCATTTT,CAISETGGSNQPQHF
TRBJ2-7,-,-,13,TRBV18,TGTGCCAGCTCACCCGGGAAAACCCACGAGCAGTACTTC,CASSPGKTHEQYF
TRBJ2-7,-,TRBD2,15,TRBV6-5,TGTGCCTCATCAGCGGCGCGGGGGAAAACCTACGAGCAGTACTTC,CASSAARGKTYEQYF
TRBJ2-7,-,TRBD1,14,TRBV20-1,TGCAGTGCTACTGAGACAGGGGTCGAATACGAGCAGTACTTC,CSATETGVEYEQYF
TRBJ2-1,-,-,12,TRBV13,TGTGCCAGCAGCTTTTCCAACAATGAGCAGTTCTTC,CASSFSNNEQFF
TRBJ1-5,-,TRBD1,15,TRBV28,TGTGCCAGCAGTTCATATAGGACAGGGAACCAGCCCCAGCATTTT,CASSSYRTGNQPQHF
TRBJ2-5,-,TRBD1,15,TRBV27,TGTGCCAGCAGGTACTCACAGGGGTACCAAGAGACCCAGTACTTC,CASRYSQGYQETQYF
TRBJ1-2,-,-,13,TRBV12-3/TRBV12-4,TGTGCCAGCAGTTTAGGGACTCTCTATGGCTACACCTTC,CASSLGTLYGYTF
TRBJ2-1,-,TRBD1,13,TRBV5-8,TGTGCCAGCAGCGATAGACAGGGCCATGAGCAGTTCTTC,CASSDRQGHEQFF
TRBJ2-1,-,-,18,TRBV4-2,TGTGCCAGCAGCCAAGAGGTCCAGGGGGGTCCCATATACAATGAGCAGTTCTTC,CASSQEVQGGPIYNEQFF
TRBJ1-2,-,-,14,TRBV10-3,TGTGCCATCAAGGGGCCGGGAGGCAACTATGGCTACACCTTC,CAIKGPGGNYGYTF
TRBJ1-6,-,TRBD1,15,TRBV5-1,TGCGCCAGCAGCGAGACAGGGGGGTATAATTCACCCCTCCACTTT,CASSETGGYNSPLHF
TRBJ2-7,once,TRBD2,14,TRBV20-1,TGCAGTGCTAGTTCAGGGAGCGGGGCCTACGAGCAGTACTTC,CSASSGSGAYEQYF
TRBJ1-5,-,TRBD1,13,TRBV7-8,TGTGCCAGTGCGACAGGGGTCAATCAGCCCCAGCATTTT,CASATGVNQPQHF
TRBJ2-1,-,-,11,TRBV11-2,TGTGCCAGCAGCCCGCTCTATGAGCAGTTCTTC,CASSPLYEQFF
TRBJ2-1,-,-,13,TRBV5-1,TGCGCCAGCAGCTGGGGCAGGACCAATGAGCAGTTCTTC,CASSWGRTNEQFF
TRBJ1-2,-,TRBD1,17,TRBV7-2,TGTGCCAGCAGCCCCCAATGGGGGCTACAGGGGGCAGATGGCTACACCTTC,CASSPQWGLQGADGYTF
TRBJ2-1,-,TRBD1,17,TRBV4-1,TGCGCCAGCAGCCAAAATACAGGGGGCCCACCCTACAATGAGCAGTTCTTC,CASSQNTGGPPYNEQFF
TRBJ2-3,-,-,12,TRBV7-2,TGTGCCAGCAGCTTAATGGCAGATACGCAGTATTTT,CASSLMADTQYF
TRBJ1-2,-,-,15,TRBV15,TGTGCCACCAGCAGAGATAGGACCGACCTTCGGGGCTACACCTTC,CATSRDRTDLRGYTF
TRBJ1-5,-,TRBD1,14,TRBV19,TGTGCCAGTAGTTCCACAGGGGGCAATCAGCCCCAGCATTTT,CASSSTGGNQPQHF
TRBJ2-1,-,TRBD2,16,TRBV13,TGTGCCAGCAGCTCCGGGACTAGCGGCTCCTACAATGAGCAGTTCTTC,CASSSGTSGSYNEQFF
TRBJ2-7,-,TRBD1,15,TRBV2,TGTGCCAGCAGGTCCGACAATACAGGGGGCGGCGAGCAGTACTTC,CASRSDNTGGGEQYF
TRBJ2-7,few,TRBD1,15,TRBV4-1,TGCGCCAGCAGCCCTCACCGGACAGGGGACGACGAGCAGTACTTC,CASSPHRTGDDEQYF
TRBJ1-1,-,-,16,TRBV5-5,TGTGCCAGCAGCTTTTCCGGGGGCCTCATGAACACTGAAGCTTTCTTT,CASSFSGGLMNTEAFF
TRBJ1-5,-,-,16,TRBV2,TGTGCCAGCAGTGACAGGTTTATTCTCGGCAATCAGCCCCAGCATTTT,CASSDRFILGNQPQHF
TRBJ2-4,once,-,13,TRBV28,TGTGCCAGCAGTTTAACCAAGGAAAACATTCAGTACTTC,CASSLTKENIQYF
TRBJ2-5,-,-,13,TRBV12-3/TRBV12-4,TGTGCCAGCAGCCGACAGGTCACGAAGACCCAGTACTTC,CASSRQVTKTQYF
TRBJ1-2,-,-,12,TRBV6-5,TGTGCCACCTCCCACGCTAACTACGGCTACACCTTC,CATSHANYGYTF
TRBJ2-7,few,-,12,TRBV7-2,TGTGCCAGCAGCACCGCCTCCTACGAGCAGTACTTC,CASSTASYEQYF
TRBJ1-3,-,-,13,TRBV6-5,TGTGCCAGCAGTATTCAGGTCGTTGACACCATATATTTT,CASSIQVVDTIYF
TRBJ2-2,-,-,14,TRBV3-1/TRBV3-2,TGTGCCAGCAGCCTAACAGGGCGCACCGGGGAGCTGTTTTTT,CASSLTGRTGELFF
TRBJ1-1,-,-,11,TRBV28,TGTGCCAGCAGCCTCAGGGAGGAGGCTTTCTTT,CASSLREEAFF
TRBJ2-2,-,TRBD2,15,TRBV19,TGTGCCTCTAGAGTAGCGGGGGGAATCACCGGGGAGCTGTTTTTT,CASRVAGGITGELFF
TRBJ2-1,-,-,13,TRBV30,TGTGCCTGGAGTGTACAAGTATACAATGAGCAGTTCTTC,CAWSVQVYNEQFF
TRBJ2-7,-,TRBD2,17,TRBV7-2,TGTGCCAGCAGCTCCTCTAGCGGGGCCCCGGTGGCCTACGAGCAGTACTTC,CASSSSSGAPVAYEQYF
TRBJ2-5,-,TRBD1,15,TRBV3-1/TRBV3-2,TGTGCCAGCAGCCACAAGACAGGGGGCCGTGAGACCCAGTACTTC,CASSHKTGGRETQYF
TRBJ1-1,once,-,13,TRBV11-3,TGTGCCAGCAGCACCAAAATGAACACTGAAGCTTTCTTT,CASSTKMNTEAFF
TRBJ2-5,few,TRBD2,15,TRBV5-1,TGCGCCAGCAGCCCGCGCGGGGGGCCCCAAGAGACCCAGTACTTC,CASSPRGGPQETQYF
TRBJ2-7,-,TRBD1,13,TRBV11-2,TGTGCCAGCCGTAGGACAGGGCTCTACGAGCAGTACTTC,CASRRTGLYEQYF
TRBJ2-3,-,TRBD2,16,TRBV5-8,TGTGCCAGCAGCTTAGGAACTAGCGGAGTTTCAGATACGCAGTATTTT,CASSLGTSGVSDTQYF
TRBJ1-5,-,-,13,TRBV5-1,TGCGCCAGCAGCTGGGACAGCAATCAGCCCCAGCATTTT,CASSWDSNQPQHF
TRBJ1-4,once,-,15,TRBV18,TGTGCCAGCTCACGAGGGACGGCCCTTAATGAAAAACTGTTTTTT,CASSRGTALNEKLFF
TRBJ2-1,-,-,16,TRBV3-1/TRBV3-2,TGTGCCAGCAGCCAACCCAGCGCGAGCTCCTACAATGAGCAGTTCTTC,CASSQPSASSYNEQFF